The 21 T cell receptor beta chains reported below all come from one sample, sequenced in a study of chemoradiotherapy in HPV16-positive cancers. The protocol was immunoSEQ multiplex PCR, while the TCRdb copy is restricted to in-frame clones and leaves out a portion. The sample includes roughly 12,000 clones, around 90% seen only once; the top ten take 5% to 6%. Sequencing used blood, obtained from a patient who underwent chemoradiotherapy. The receptor source for this set is a human donor with HPV-associated anogenital cancer.

This rearrangement joins TRBV5-6 to TRBJ1-2; unclear D gene. The CDR3 is made up of 14 amino acids. Germline V lookup: CDR1 SGHDT, CDR2 YYEEEE. Trimming removed 1 base at V and 8 bases at J, with 15 bases between. CDR3 amino acids: CASSLSAVSRGYTF. The DNA of the CDR3 is TGTGCCAGCAGCTTGTCGGCGGTCTCTCGAGGCTACACCTTC.

The chain has TRBV5-1 and TRBJ1-1; 7 bases align to TRBD1. There are 15 residues in the CDR3. Per germline, CDR1 SGHRS and CDR2 YFSETQ. Losses at the gene ends were 1 base for V and 3 bases for J; bases not matched to a gene: 6. In DNA form, the CDR3 reads TGCGCCAGCAGCTTGACCGGCAGGGGGGACACTGAAGCTTTCTTT. Its protein product is CASSLTGRGDTEAFF.

In this sample, this clone turned up a few times. The chain uses TRBV29-1 and TRBJ2-7, with a possible D match to TRBD2 (5 bases). V lost 4 bases and J 7 bases, leaving 14 bases between the germline ends. CDR1 SQVTM and CDR2 ANQGSEA come from the germline V gene. CDR3 length: 12 residues. CDR3 loop: CSVVKSRGEQYF. For the CDR3, the DNA is TGCAGCGTTGTTAAGTCCCGGGGAGAGCAGTACTTC.

This rearrangement joins TRBV4-1 to TRBJ2-5, with TRBD2 identical over 8 bases. The J call is in doubt because the DNA end fits TRBJ2-7 better. This CDR3 contains 16 residues. Germline V gene sequence: CDR1 MGHRA, CDR2 YSYEKL. CDR3 amino acids: CASSQGGGTRRFEQYF. The CDR3 nucleotides read TGCGCCAGCAGCCAAGGTGGGGGGACTAGAAGGTTCGAGCAGTACTTC.

This sequence joins TRBV2 and TRBJ1-6; D is possibly TRBD1 (5 bases). With 8 bases removed from V and 7 bases from J, the gap between germline ends came to 21 bases. Germline CDR1 SNHLY, CDR2 FYNNEI. The CDR3 has 16 residues. The CDR3 here is CASGEGHGVANSPLHF. DNA of the CDR3: TGTGCCAGCGGAGAGGGGCACGGAGTCGCCAATTCACCCCTCCACTTT.

The V and J genes are TRBV7-2 and TRBJ2-3; 10 nucleotides agree with TRBD2. CDR3 length equals 16 residues. From germline, CDR1 is SGHTA and CDR2 FQGNSA. J gave up 4 bases and V 2 bases, and 6 bases lay outside the gene matches. The CDR3 spells CASSLQAGGQADTQYF. CDR3 DNA sequence: TGTGCCAGCAGCTTACAAGCGGGGGGGCAGGCAGATACGCAGTATTTT.

As for this clone: The junction departs from the called germline gene at one end, perhaps through a read error. The chain has TRBV7-6 and TRBJ2-5, with TRBD1 matching 8 bases. Germline V gene sequence: CDR1 SGHVS, CDR2 FNYEAQ. The CDR3 loop spans 15 amino acids. The chain's CDR3 is CASSLDPTGGGTQYF. The CDR3 nucleotides read TGTGCCAGCAGCTTAGATCCTACAGGGGGTGGTACCCAATACTTC.

The genes are TRBV23-1 and TRBJ2-3; D unclear. TRBV23-1 is noted as an ORF with a role that remains uncertain. The CDR3 runs to 19 residues. Trimming took off 3 bases at V and 2 bases at J, with 24 bases between the two ends. CDR3 amino acids: CASSHPSIKGPRYTDTQYF. CDR3 sequence (DNA): TGCGCCAGCAGTCACCCCTCAATCAAAGGTCCCAGGTACACAGATACGCAGTATTTT.

This chain connects TRBV2 to TRBJ1-2, with a tentative D call TRBD1 (5 bases). Germline V CDR1 and CDR2: SNHLY, FYNNEI. The CDR3 covers 13 residues. V was cut by 9 bases and J by 4 bases, with 15 bases left in between. The CDR3 spells CASGGGYLYGYTF. The CDR3 DNA sequence: TGTGCCAGTGGGGGGGGTTATCTCTATGGCTACACCTTC.

This chain uses TRBV6-5 with TRBJ1-2; D ambiguous. V shed 6 bases and J shed 2 bases, with 13 bases lying between them. Germline assignment: CDR1 MNHEY and CDR2 SVGAGI. The CDR3 is made up of 14 amino acids. For the CDR3, the DNA is TGTGCCAGCAGCCCGTTGGGCGGGAACTATGGCTACACCTTC. Translated: CASSPLGGNYGYTF.

The J gene is TRBJ2-5, the V gene TRBV11-2, with TRBD1 identical over 8 bases. V shed 2 bases and J 4 bases; nucleotides not matched to a gene: 9. Germline loops: CDR1 SGHAT, CDR2 FQNNGV. This CDR3 is 16 amino acids long. CDR3: CASSLFPLGQGETQYF. CDR3 bases: TGTGCCAGCAGCTTATTCCCCCTCGGACAGGGAGAGACCCAGTACTTC.

This clone was seen once. V usage is TRBV2 and J usage is TRBJ2-3, with D possibly matching TRBD2 (6 bases). V was shortened by 3 bases and J by 3 bases, with 16 bases between the two germline ends. The CDR3 totals 16 residues. Germline V CDR1 and CDR2: SNHLY, FYNNEI. In DNA, the CDR3 is TGTGCCAGCAGTGAGGAGGGCCAACTGGGGACAGATACGCAGTATTTT. This gives the protein CASSEEGQLGTDTQYF.

This chain uses TRBV6-1 with TRBJ1-4; 7 bases align to TRBD1. Germline V lookup: CDR1 MNHNS, CDR2 SASEGT. This CDR3 is 17 amino acids long. Trimming at V came to 4 bases and at J to 5 bases, leaving 13 bases not matched to a gene. Here the CDR3 reads CASSGPRQGSLNEKLFF. The CDR3 region has the DNA TGTGCCAGCAGTGGTCCACGACAGGGCTCACTGAATGAAAAACTGTTTTTT.

The chain has TRBV6-1 and TRBJ1-4; D is unresolved. Trimming stripped 4 bases from V and 3 bases from J, with 6 bases between. The CDR3 has 13 amino acids. Germline lookup yields CDR1 MNHNS and CDR2 SASEGT. The DNA for the CDR3 is TGTGCCAGCAGTGTACGGCCTAATGAAAAACTGTTTTTT. Amino acid sequence: CASSVRPNEKLFF.

The sample holds a few counts of this clone. The genes are TRBV19 and TRBJ1-1, with D unresolved. This CDR3 contains 11 residues. Germline V CDR1 and CDR2: LNHDA, SQIVND (reference sequence). V lost 5 bases and J lost 11, with 12 bases in between. CDR3 amino acids: CASSVAGRAFF. Here the CDR3 DNA reads TGTGCCAGTAGTGTCGCCGGACGGGCTTTCTTT.

The chain has TRBV7-6 and TRBJ2-2; D remains ambiguous. The germline V gene encodes CDR1 SGHVS and CDR2 FNYEAQ. CDR3 length: 16 amino acids. The V end lost 0 bases, the J end lost 0 bases, and 8 bases lay between the germline ends. The CDR3 DNA follows: TGTGCCAGCAGCTTAGCCCCGTACACGAACACCGGGGAGCTGTTTTTT. Translating it yields CASSLAPYTNTGELFF.

The rearrangement uses TRBV7-2 and TRBJ2-2, with D uncertain. The CDR3 sequence is 13 residues long. V lost 3 bases to trimming and J lost 7 bases, with 9 bases between them. Per the germline V gene, CDR1 is SGHTA and CDR2 is FQGNSA. The CDR3 region has the DNA TGTGCCAGCAGCTTCGCTCTTAGCGGGGAGCTGTTTTTT. Its protein product is CASSFALSGELFF.

This chain connects TRBV7-9 to TRBJ1-5, with D tentatively TRBD1 (5 bases). Germline assignment: CDR1 SEHNR and CDR2 FQNEAQ (reference sequence). The V end was cut by 3 bases, the J end by 7 bases, with 10 bases between. The CDR3 runs 13 residues. The CDR3 sequence: CASSFGAGQPQHF. The CDR3 nucleotides read TGTGCCAGCAGCTTCGGGGCAGGGCAGCCCCAGCATTTT.

This rearrangement joins TRBV2 to TRBJ2-1; 12 bases align to TRBD2. The germline V gene has CDR1 SNHLY and CDR2 FYNNEI. The CDR3 runs to 15 residues. The J segment lost 7 bases and the V segment lost 8 bases, leaving 9 bases of the junction unmatched. Here the CDR3 reads CASRSSGGAGNEQFF. As DNA, the CDR3 is TGTGCCAGCCGCTCTAGCGGGGGGGCCGGTAATGAGCAGTTCTTC. Complete variable domain (other parts from reference TRBV2 and TRBJ2-1): EPEVTQTPSHQVTQMGQEVILRCVPISNHLYFYWYRQILGQKVEFLVSFYNNEISEKSEIFDDQFSVERPDGSNFTLKIRSTKLEDSAMYFCASRSSGGAGNEQFFGPGTRLTVL.

The V gene is TRBV19, the J gene TRBJ1-6; the D is unclear. Germline V gene lookup returns CDR1 LNHDA and CDR2 SQIVND (reference sequence). This CDR3 has 16 residues. V gave up 5 bases and J gave up 0 bases, with 11 bases separating them. The CDR3 here is CASSLPRTSYNSPLHF. The DNA for the CDR3 is TGTGCCAGTAGTCTCCCCAGGACCTCCTATAATTCACCCCTCCACTTT. The variable domain in full, completed from reference TRBV19 and TRBJ1-6, reads DGGITQSPKYLFRKEGQNVTLSCEQNLNHDAMYWYRQDPGQGLRLIYYSQIVNDFQKGDIAEGYSVSREKKESFPLTVTSAQKNPTAFYLCASSLPRTSYNSPLHFGNGTRLTVT.

This chain connects TRBV4-1 to TRBJ1-3, with D possibly being TRBD1 (5 bases). Germline CDR1 is MGHRA and CDR2 is YSYEKL. The CDR3 is 14 residues long. V was clipped by 1 base and J by 2 bases, with 6 bases between them. This CDR3 reads CASSQGDAGNTIYF. The CDR3 region has the DNA TGCGCCAGCAGCCAAGGGGACGCTGGAAACACCATATATTTT.